A single sample gave rise to the 25 T cell receptor beta chains below, sequenced in a study of blood T cells in healthy people across ages. Then a second PCR, running roughly 7 to 11 cycles, was carried out with a sample-barcoded 5' primer and a J-beta primer mix. TCRdb redid the calling of the 5' RACE reads with MiXCR, one entry per CDR3 protein. In the table there are 600,000 to 1,000,000 distinct CDR3 sequences, more than 45% of which are singletons. The sample comprised blood. These receptors originate from a young man in good health.

CDR3 sequence reads: CASSRDAGPQNEQYF. In nucleotides, the CDR3 is TGTGCCAGCAGCCGAGACGCGGGCCCCCAGAACGAGCAGTACTTC. The chain combines TRBV6-2 or TRBV6-3 with TRBJ2-7, with TRBD2 as a possible D gene (5 bases). V lost 6 bases and J lost 5, with 20 bases in between. The V gene's germline CDR1 is MNHEY and CDR2 SVGEGT. CDR3 length equals 15 residues.

The V call is TRBV2, the J call TRBJ2-4; 7 nucleotides agree with TRBD1. The J call may not be correct, given that the DNA end is closer to TRBJ2-7. CDR1 SNHLY and CDR2 FYNNEI come from the germline V gene. The CDR3 is 14 residues long. The CDR3 spells CASSTTGTTYEQYF. The CDR3 DNA is TGTGCCAGCAGCACGACAGGGACAACCTACGAGCAGTACTTC.

This clonotype occurred a few times. The chain has TRBV7-2 and TRBJ1-1, with D perhaps TRBD1 (6 bases). The CDR3 covers 15 residues. V lost 1 base and J 3 bases, leaving 12 bases between the germline ends. Germline CDR1 reads SGHTA; CDR2 reads FQGNSA. CDR3 region: CASSLVGGADTEAFF. The DNA for the CDR3 is TGTGCCAGCAGCTTAGTGGGGGGGGCGGACACTGAAGCTTTCTTT.

The genes are TRBV20-1 and TRBJ2-7, with 9 bases identical to TRBD1. J lost 1 base, V lost 3 bases, and 7 bases had no gene match. This CDR3 has 15 amino acids. Germline V gene data show CDR1 as DFQATT and CDR2 as SNEGSKA (reference sequence). CDR3 nucleotides: TGCAGTGCTAGCGGGACAGGGATAGGGTCCTACGAGCAGTACTTC. This codes for CSASGTGIGSYEQYF.

The chain is built from TRBV4-3 and TRBJ2-7, with 10 positions matching TRBD1. After removal of 4 bases from V and 0 bases from J, the junction contained 3 bases not matched to a gene. Germline V gene data show CDR1 as LGHNA and CDR2 as YSLEER. The CDR3 runs 15 residues. Here the CDR3 DNA reads TGCGCCAGCAGCCGGGGACAGGGGATCTCCTACGAGCAGTACTTC. This sequence encodes CASSRGQGISYEQYF.

This clonotype was observed at least ten times. The chain joins TRBV3-1 to TRBJ2-6; D gene uncertain. CDR1 and CDR2 from the germline V gene are LGHDT and YNNKEL (reference sequence). The CDR3 extends over 15 amino acids. Trimming shortened V by 3 bases and J by 0 bases, and 6 bases separated the two germline ends. The CDR3 spells CASSQLGSGANVLTF. The CDR3 coding sequence is TGTGCCAGCAGCCAGCTGGGCTCTGGGGCCAACGTCCTGACTTTC.

As for this clonotype: A read error may account for a junction end that differs from germline. The CDR3 DNA sequence: TGTGCCGGCAGCTTAGGAGGGACAGGGGTCCGACAGAACGAGCAGTACTTC. This sequence encodes CAGSLGGTGVRQNEQYF. The rearrangement joins TRBV7-2 to TRBJ2-7; TRBD1 aligns across 10 bases. The length of the CDR3 is 17 residues. Germline CDR1 is SGHTA and CDR2 is FQGNSA. Based on the CDR3 plus reference TRBV7-2 and TRBJ2-7, the full variable domain is GAGVSQSPSNKVTEKGKDVELRCDPISGHTALYWYRQSLGQGLEFLIYFQGNSAPDKSGLPSDRFSAERTGGSVSTLTIQRTQQEDSAVYLCAGSLGGTGVRQNEQYFGPGTRLTVT.

This sequence joins TRBV7-2 and TRBJ2-1; tentative D call: TRBD1 (6 bases). The germline V gene has CDR1 SGHTA and CDR2 FQGNSA. V was cut by 4 bases and J by 0 bases, with 13 bases left in between. The CDR3 runs to 16 residues. Here the CDR3 DNA reads TGTGCCAGCAGCTCCAGGGGCGGGTCCTCCTACAATGAGCAGTTCTTC. This gives the protein CASSSRGGSSYNEQFF.

A single count supports this clonotype. The chain links TRBV20-1 to TRBJ1-6, with 8 bases identical to TRBD1. Per germline, CDR1 DFQATT and CDR2 SNEGSKA (reference sequence). CDR3 length: 15 residues. V shed 3 bases and J 9 bases; nucleotides not matched to a gene: 10. The CDR3 is CSARASGTGFSPLHF. The CDR3 nucleotides are TGCAGTGCTAGGGCCTCCGGGACAGGCTTTTCACCCCTCCACTTT.

This clonotype showed up just a few times. The chain has TRBV5-5 and TRBJ2-7; D is uncertain. The V and J ends lost 4 bases and 0 bases respectively, with 11 bases between them. This CDR3 spans 14 amino acids. The germline gives CDR1 SGHKS, CDR2 YYEKEE (reference sequence). The CDR3 nucleotides are TGTGCCAGCAGCCCCTGGCAGAGCTCCTACGAGCAGTACTTC. It translates to CASSPWQSSYEQYF.

This clonotype was picked up many times. This CDR3 reads CASSQDWDNSYEQYF. CDR3 nucleotides: TGTGCCAGCAGCCAAGATTGGGACAACTCCTACGAGCAGTACTTC. The rearrangement uses TRBV4-2 and TRBJ2-7, with TRBD1 as a possible D gene (6 bases). This CDR3 has 15 residues. Trimming took 0 bases from V and 0 from J, leaving 9 bases between them. Germline CDR1 reads LGHNA; CDR2 reads YNFKEQ.

This clonotype was counted once. The chain couples TRBV5-6 to TRBJ2-7; 12 bases line up with TRBD2. CDR3 length: 14 residues. The trim removed 3 bases at V and 4 bases at J, leaving 2 bases unmatched. Germline-derived CDR1 and CDR2 are SGHDT and YYEEEE. The CDR3 loop is CASSSSGGVYEQYF. The CDR3 coding sequence is TGTGCCAGCAGCTCTAGCGGGGGGGTATACGAGCAGTACTTC.

This chain uses TRBV20-1 with TRBJ1-2; no clear D. With 5 bases removed from V and 6 bases from J, the gap between germline ends came to 13 bases. Per the germline V gene, CDR1 is DFQATT and CDR2 is SNEGSKA (reference sequence). CDR3 size: 12 residues. The CDR3 coding sequence is TGCAGTGCTGGCCCCGAGGGCGATGGCTACACCTTC. Translating it yields CSAGPEGDGYTF.

J is TRBJ1-2 and V is TRBV7-9; tentatively, D is TRBD1 (5 bases). The V gene lost 3 bases and the J gene lost 5 bases, with 10 bases spanning the gap. The CDR3 contains 13 residues. From germline, CDR1 is SEHNR and CDR2 FQNEAQ (reference sequence). The CDR3 protein is CASSLGVGYGYTF. The CDR3 DNA sequence: TGTGCCAGCAGCTTGGGGGTGGGATATGGCTACACCTTC.

The rearrangement uses TRBV20-1 and TRBJ1-5, with D possibly matching TRBD1 (5 bases). From germline, CDR1 is DFQATT and CDR2 SNEGSKA (reference sequence). With 8 bases removed from V and 3 bases from J, the gap between germline ends came to 14 bases. This CDR3 has 13 residues. The CDR3 here is CSFYGANNQPQHF. CDR3 nucleotides: TGCAGTTTTTACGGGGCCAACAATCAGCCCCAGCATTTT.

V is TRBV4-3 and J is TRBJ1-1; 8 bases map to TRBD1. Unmatched junction bases numbered 5, after V lost 4 bases and J lost 4 bases. Germline V gene data show CDR1 as LGHNA and CDR2 as YSLEER. The CDR3 covers 14 residues. The CDR3 DNA is TGCGCCAGCAGCCCGAATCAGGGGGCCACTGAAGCTTTCTTT. Its protein product is CASSPNQGATEAFF.

The chain links TRBV10-3 to TRBJ2-6; 10 positions agree with TRBD1. Germline CDR1 ENHRY, CDR2 SYGVKD. The J segment lost 1 base and the V segment lost 4 bases, leaving 7 bases of the junction unmatched. The CDR3 totals 18 residues. The CDR3 nucleotides read TGTGCCATCAGTGCAGCCGGGACAGGGGTTTCTGGGGCCAACGTCCTGACTTTC. Its protein is CAISAAGTGVSGANVLTF.

This clonotype has just a few counts. This may come from a read error, since a much larger clone is one base off. V usage is TRBV3-1 and J usage is TRBJ1-2; D possibly corresponds to TRBD1 (5 bases). Trimming took 1 base from V and 4 from J, leaving 13 bases between them. The CDR3 is 15 residues long. Germline lookup yields CDR1 LGHDT and CDR2 YNNKEL (reference sequence). The CDR3 loop reads CASSQGRGRGYGYTF. The CDR3 nucleotides read TGTGCCAGCAGCCAAGGGCGCGGAAGGGGCTATGGCTACACCTTC.

The rearrangement links TRBV10-3 to TRBJ2-3; TRBD2 matches at 9 bases. V was clipped by 6 bases and J by 6 bases; unmatched bases: 19. Germline V gene sequence: CDR1 ENHRY, CDR2 SYGVKD. The CDR3 runs to 18 residues. The CDR3 DNA follows: TGTGCCATCAGCCCCAATCTTGGGGCGGGGGGGCCGTTGGATACGCAGTATTTT. This codes for CAISPNLGAGGPLDTQYF.

This clonotype was counted between two and nine times. The rearrangement joins TRBV7-9 to TRBJ2-3; no clear D gene. Germline CDR1 and CDR2: SEHNR and FQNEAQ (reference sequence). Deletions cut 5 bases from V and 6 bases from J, with 18 bases between. The CDR3 length is 15 residues. CDR3: CASSPPGLLLDTQYF. DNA of the CDR3: TGTGCCAGCAGCCCACCCGGCCTCCTTCTGGATACGCAGTATTTT.

The chain recombines TRBV11-3 with TRBJ2-1; 8 bases line up with TRBD2. V gave up 5 bases and J gave up 3 bases; unmatched junction bases: 6. The CDR3 extends over 15 amino acids. The germline V gene encodes CDR1 SGHNT and CDR2 YENEEA. CDR3 residues: CASSRRLANYNEQFF. The CDR3 DNA reads as TGTGCCAGCAGCCGCCGACTAGCGAACTACAATGAGCAGTTCTTC.

This clonotype was recorded a few times. V gene TRBV29-1 combines with J gene TRBJ1-1; D might be TRBD1 (6 bases). The V end lost 7 bases, the J end lost 3 bases, and 15 bases lay between the germline ends. The CDR3 runs 13 residues. Germline values: CDR1 SQVTM, CDR2 ANQGSEA. The CDR3 loop reads CSACRGGDTEAFF. CDR3 nucleotide sequence: TGCAGCGCTTGCCGGGGGGGCGACACTGAAGCTTTCTTT.

This rearrangement joins TRBV5-1 to TRBJ2-2, with D possibly matching TRBD2 (6 bases). The germline CDR1 and CDR2 sequences are SGHRS and YFSETQ. The CDR3 is 15 amino acids. Trimming left V 2 bases short and J 0 bases short, with 8 bases between. The chain's CDR3 is CASSFSGPNTGELFF. The CDR3, as DNA: TGCGCCAGCAGCTTCAGCGGGCCGAACACCGGGGAGCTGTTTTTT.

The count of this clonotype is one. The chain joins TRBV4-3 to TRBJ1-5; D unresolved. Germline V gives CDR1 LGHNA, CDR2 YSLEER. This CDR3 has 16 residues. V shed 0 bases and J shed 6 bases, with 15 bases lying between them. The CDR3 DNA sequence: TGCGCCAGCAGCCAAGATCGGGGAGGCTTGGGTCAGCCCCAGCATTTT. This gives the protein CASSQDRGGLGQPQHF.

This chain joins TRBV18 and TRBJ2-5; D is perhaps TRBD2 (6 bases). Trimming removed 3 bases from V and 2 bases from J, with 13 bases in between. From germline, CDR1 is KGHSH and CDR2 LQKENI. The CDR3 covers 15 residues. In nucleotides, the CDR3 is TGTGCCAGCTCACCCTTAACCGGGACTCAAGAGACCCAGTACTTC. Its protein product is CASSPLTGTQETQYF.